One and the same sample provided the 27 T cell receptor beta chains below, sequenced in a study of blood T cell repertoires in COVID-19. Assay used: immunoSEQ multiplex PCR; TCRdb lists only in-frame clones, some missing. The sample lists under 350,000 clones, 86% occurring once. Material for sequencing was PBMCs or T cells enriched from blood (not recorded which). The receptors were gathered from a man younger than 40 who had recovered from COVID-19.

The chain combines TRBV5-1 with TRBJ2-7; TRBD1 matches 8 bases. The V gene's germline CDR1 is SGHRS and CDR2 YFSETQ. V was pared by 0 bases and J by 5 bases, with 4 bases of the junction left unmatched. The CDR3 runs to 14 residues. The CDR3 nucleotides are TGCGCCAGCAGCTTGGGACAGGGGATGGACGAGCAGTACTTC. It encodes CASSLGQGMDEQYF.

This chain uses TRBV4-2 with TRBJ2-7, with D tentatively TRBD1 (5 bases). Per the germline V gene, CDR1 is LGHNA and CDR2 is YNFKEQ. Trimming took 0 bases from V and 2 from J, leaving 8 bases between them. The CDR3 runs to 14 residues. The DNA for the CDR3 is TGTGCCAGCAGCCAAGAAAGGGGCCCCTACGAGCAGTACTTC. The encoded protein is CASSQERGPYEQYF.

V is TRBV5-6 and J is TRBJ2-1; D is unresolved. In germline, CDR1 is SGHDT, CDR2 YYEEEE. Between the trimmed V and J ends, which lost 6 bases and 10 bases, there was a span of 14 bases. The CDR3 loop spans 12 amino acids. The DNA of the CDR3 is TGTGCCAGCACCTGGGTGGGCCGCGAGCAGTTCTTC. It encodes CASTWVGREQFF.

J is TRBJ1-5 and V is TRBV11-2; the D is unclear. The CDR3 runs to 14 residues. Germline V gives CDR1 SGHAT, CDR2 FQNNGV. Deletions cut 2 bases from V and 4 bases from J, with 9 bases between. The CDR3 nucleotides are TGTGCCAGCAGCTTATTTCCCGGTAATCAGCCCCAGCATTTT. Translation gives CASSLFPGNQPQHF.

V gene TRBV5-1 combines with J gene TRBJ2-2, with 9 bases aligning to TRBD1. V lost 6 bases to trimming and J lost 0 bases; unmatched junction nucleotides: 6. The CDR3 has 16 amino acids. Germline CDR1 is SGHRS and CDR2 is YFSETQ. CDR3: CASTGQGFANTGELFF. DNA of the CDR3: TGCGCCAGCACGGGACAGGGCTTTGCGAACACCGGGGAGCTGTTTTTT.

V usage is TRBV24-1 and J usage is TRBJ2-3, with 7 bases that match TRBD1. The CDR3 is 16 amino acids. V was clipped by 1 base and J by 0 bases; unmatched bases: 3. Germline V gene data show CDR1 as KGHDR and CDR2 as SFDVKD. CDR3 sequence: CATSDFRQGSTDTQYF. CDR3 DNA: TGTGCCACCAGTGATTTTAGACAGGGTAGCACAGATACGCAGTATTTT.

The chain's CDR3 is CASSPPGGGLNEQFF. DNA for the CDR3: TGTGCCAGCAGTCCCCCCGGGGGGGGCCTCAATGAGCAGTTCTTC. The chain has TRBV28 and TRBJ2-1; 8 bases are a match to TRBD2. Germline V gene lookup returns CDR1 MDHEN and CDR2 SYDVKM. The CDR3 runs to 15 residues. The V and J ends lost 5 bases and 6 bases, in that order; junction bases with no gene match: 9.

The chain joins TRBV11-3 to TRBJ1-1; no firm D call. V lost 5 bases to trimming and J lost 0 bases, with 16 bases between them. The V gene's germline CDR1 is SGHNT and CDR2 YENEEA. The CDR3 is made up of 16 amino acids. CDR3 nucleotide sequence: TGTGCCAGCAGCCGGTCCGTGGGCAGAATGAACACTGAAGCTTTCTTT. Encoded protein: CASSRSVGRMNTEAFF. Full variable domain (missing parts from reference TRBV11-3 and TRBJ1-1): EAGVVQSPRYKIIEKKQPVAFWCNPISGHNTLYWYLQNLGQGPELLIRYENEEAVDDSQLPKDRFSAERLKGVDSTLKIQPAELGDSAVYLCASSRSVGRMNTEAFFGQGTRLTVV.

The chain employs TRBV7-6 and TRBJ1-6; D unclear. Germline V gene sequence: CDR1 SGHVS, CDR2 FNYEAQ. The CDR3 contains 17 residues. Between the trimmed V and J ends, which lost 0 bases and 2 bases, there was a span of 11 bases. CDR3 in amino acids: CASSLAGEGTYNSPLHF. The CDR3 bases are TGTGCCAGCAGCTTAGCCGGGGAGGGCACCTATAATTCACCCCTCCACTTT.

The chain couples TRBV6-2 or TRBV6-3 to TRBJ1-1; perhaps TRBD1 as D (5 bases). The germline V and J ends were trimmed by 5 bases and 5 bases, with 12 bases remaining between them. This CDR3 has 13 residues. Germline V gene sequence: CDR1 MNHEY, CDR2 SVGEGT. CDR3 bases: TGTGCCAGCAGTCTCCAGGGAAGAACTGAAGCTTTCTTT. This codes for CASSLQGRTEAFF.

The J gene is TRBJ2-7, the V gene TRBV7-9; a possible D gene is TRBD1 (6 bases). CDR1 and CDR2 from the germline V gene are SEHNR and FQNEAQ (reference sequence). The ends were cut back, 2 bases at V and 0 bases at J, with 8 bases in the middle. The CDR3 contains 14 residues. For the CDR3, the DNA is TGTGCCAGCAGCTTACAGGGGCTCTCCTACGAGCAGTACTTC. Translated: CASSLQGLSYEQYF.

The chain couples TRBV27 to TRBJ1-2; TRBD1 agrees at 8 bases. The CDR3 runs to 16 residues. J gave up 4 bases and V 6 bases, and 13 bases lay outside the gene matches. Germline lookup yields CDR1 MNHEY and CDR2 SMNVEV (reference sequence). CDR3 sequence reads: CASRGPGQAWSYGYTF. In nucleotides, the CDR3 is TGTGCCAGCAGGGGACCGGGACAGGCTTGGTCCTATGGCTACACCTTC.

V usage is TRBV6-4 and J usage is TRBJ2-2, with D perhaps TRBD1 (5 bases). The germline CDR1 and CDR2 sequences are MRHNA and SNTAGT. The CDR3 runs to 15 residues. V gave up 8 bases and J gave up 0 bases, with 13 bases separating them. In nucleotides, the CDR3 is TGTGCCAGCGGACCCACGACAGCGAACACCGGGGAGCTGTTTTTT. Translation gives CASGPTTANTGELFF.

This rearrangement joins TRBV19 to TRBJ2-1; TRBD2 is a possible D gene (5 bases). V was shortened by 7 bases and J by 0 bases, with 16 bases between the two germline ends. From germline, CDR1 is LNHDA and CDR2 SQIVND (reference sequence). The CDR3 runs 16 residues. CDR3 nucleotides: TGTGCCAGTATTAAGACCCACGGACTCTCCTACAATGAGCAGTTCTTC. Translation gives CASIKTHGLSYNEQFF.

This sequence joins TRBV5-6 and TRBJ2-1; TRBD1 aligns across 8 bases. This CDR3 is 16 amino acids long. CDR1 SGHDT and CDR2 YYEEEE come from the germline V gene. The junction had 4 bases not matched to a gene; V was cut back by 0 bases and J by 2 bases. The CDR3 nucleotides are TGTGCCAGCAGCTTGGAACAGGGGGTTGCCTACAATGAGCAGTTCTTC. Translation: CASSLEQGVAYNEQFF.

The chain uses TRBV7-2 and TRBJ2-7; 7 positions match TRBD2. Germline CDR1 reads SGHTA; CDR2 reads FQGNSA. There are 15 residues in the CDR3. V lost 2 bases and J lost 1; bases outside the gene matches: 5. The CDR3 loop reads CASSLTSVVSYEQYF. CDR3 DNA: TGTGCCAGCAGCTTAACTAGCGTGGTTTCCTACGAGCAGTACTTC.

This rearrangement joins TRBV12-3 or TRBV12-4 to TRBJ1-5; D is undetermined. The CDR3 has 12 amino acids. V was shortened by 0 bases and J by 11 bases, with 8 bases between the two germline ends. CDR3 amino acids: CASSLARGSQHF. The CDR3 DNA reads as TGTGCCAGCAGTTTAGCGCGGGGATCCCAGCATTTT.

The rearrangement links TRBV6-1 to TRBJ1-6; D is unresolved. The CDR3 runs to 15 residues. V lost 3 bases, J lost 2 bases, and 8 bases lay in between. Per the germline V gene, CDR1 is MNHNS and CDR2 is SASEGT. The DNA for the CDR3 is TGTGCCAGCAGTGACCGGGAGACCTATAATTCACCCCTCCACTTT. It specifies CASSDRETYNSPLHF.

The V gene is TRBV7-2, the J gene TRBJ2-7, with D tentatively TRBD1 (5 bases). Looked up from germline, CDR1 is SGHTA and CDR2 is FQGNSA. This CDR3 comprises 13 residues. The V and J ends lost 3 bases and 2 bases respectively, with 8 bases between them. The CDR3 bases are TGTGCCAGCAGCTTCGGACACCCCTACGAGCAGTACTTC. Translating gives CASSFGHPYEQYF.

The chain links TRBV19 to TRBJ1-1, with 8 bases identical to TRBD1. V was clipped by 3 bases and J by 5 bases; unmatched bases: 2. Germline values: CDR1 LNHDA, CDR2 SQIVND (reference sequence). This CDR3 spans 13 amino acids. CDR3 bases: TGTGCCAGTAGTATTAACAGGGGGACTGAAGCTTTCTTT. This gives the protein CASSINRGTEAFF. Filled out from reference TRBV19 and TRBJ1-1, the complete variable domain reads DGGITQSPKYLFRKEGQNVTLSCEQNLNHDAMYWYRQDPGQGLRLIYYSQIVNDFQKGDIAEGYSVSREKKESFPLTVTSAQKNPTAFYLCASSINRGTEAFFGQGTRLTVV.

V usage is TRBV14 and J usage is TRBJ2-1; D is possibly TRBD2 (5 bases). The CDR3 runs 17 residues. Germline lookup yields CDR1 SGHDN and CDR2 FVKESK. Trimming shortened V by 0 bases and J by 2 bases, and 14 bases separated the two germline ends. The CDR3 DNA reads as TGTGCCAGCAGCCAAGATTTTTCCAGCGGACCCTACAATGAGCAGTTCTTC. Its protein is CASSQDFSSGPYNEQFF.

The rearrangement joins TRBV4-1 to TRBJ1-2; weak D call: TRBD1 (5 bases). V shed 0 bases and J shed 2 bases, with 7 bases lying between them. The V gene's germline CDR1 is MGHRA and CDR2 YSYEKL. The CDR3 covers 14 residues. CDR3 loop: CASSQDPGNYGYTF. The CDR3 region has the DNA TGCGCCAGCAGCCAAGATCCAGGGAACTATGGCTACACCTTC.

Here the CDR3 DNA reads TGTGCCTGGAGTGACACCACTGAAGCTTTCTTT. Residues: CAWSDTTEAFF. J is TRBJ1-1 and V is TRBV30; D gene ambiguous. The CDR3 sequence is 11 residues long. CDR1 is GTSNPN and CDR2 is SVGIG in the germline V gene (reference sequence). Trimming cost V 1 base and J 4 bases, with 4 bases left between them.

The rearrangement uses TRBV15 and TRBJ1-4, with 7 positions matching TRBD1. Per the germline V gene, CDR1 is LNHNV and CDR2 is YYDKDF (reference sequence). The CDR3 loop spans 13 amino acids. Germline trimming cut 6 bases from V and 7 bases from J; bases unmatched to any gene: 5. The CDR3 region has the DNA TGTGCCACCAGTAGGGGGCCCTCTGAAAAACTGTTTTTT. Protein: CATSRGPSEKLFF.

The chain recombines TRBV27 with TRBJ2-1, with 7 bases that match TRBD2. The CDR3 is made up of 14 amino acids. V lost 3 bases and J lost 2; bases outside the gene matches: 1. Germline V gene data show CDR1 as MNHEY and CDR2 as SMNVEV (reference sequence). Here the CDR3 reads CASSFAGAYNEQFF. The CDR3, as DNA: TGTGCCAGCAGTTTCGCGGGGGCCTACAATGAGCAGTTCTTC.

V gene TRBV28 combines with J gene TRBJ2-7; 10 nucleotides agree with TRBD2. The CDR3 extends over 13 amino acids. The germline gives CDR1 MDHEN, CDR2 SYDVKM. The V gene end was trimmed by 6 bases and the J gene end by 3 bases; junction bases not matched to a gene: 2. The CDR3 DNA is TGTGCCAGCAGCCTAGCGGGGGACTACGAGCAGTACTTC. Protein product: CASSLAGDYEQYF. The full variable domain, its missing parts supplied by reference TRBV28 and TRBJ2-7, is DVKVTQSSRYLVKRTGEKVFLECVQDMDHENMFWYRQDPGLGLRLIYFSYDVKMKEKGDIPEGYSVSREKKERFSLILESASTNQTSMYLCASSLAGDYEQYFGPGTRLTVT.

The chain has TRBV6-5 and TRBJ1-1; 8 nucleotides agree with TRBD1. V gave up 6 bases and J gave up 0 bases; unmatched junction bases: 6. The CDR3 covers 15 residues. Germline CDR1 is MNHEY and CDR2 is SVGAGI. The chain's CDR3 is CASRGTGNMNTEAFF. The CDR3 nucleotides are TGTGCCAGCAGAGGGACAGGCAATATGAACACTGAAGCTTTCTTT.